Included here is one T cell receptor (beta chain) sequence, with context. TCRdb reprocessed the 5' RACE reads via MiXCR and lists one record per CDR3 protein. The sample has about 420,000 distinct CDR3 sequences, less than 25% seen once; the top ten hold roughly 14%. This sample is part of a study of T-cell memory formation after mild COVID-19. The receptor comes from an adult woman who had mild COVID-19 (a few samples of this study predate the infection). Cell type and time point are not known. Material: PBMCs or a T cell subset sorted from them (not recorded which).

The CDR3 sequence: CATSDTGTSGSGEQFF. The CDR3 nucleotides are TGTGCCACCAGTGACACCGGGACTAGCGGGAGTGGTGAGCAGTTCTTC. The chain carries TRBV24-1 and TRBJ2-1; 14 nucleotides agree with TRBD2. V lost 4 bases and J lost 9; bases outside the gene matches: 7. The CDR3 totals 16 residues. CDR1 is KGHDR and CDR2 is SFDVKD in the germline V gene.